This T cell receptor (beta chain) appears in the sequencing data of a study of shared clonotypes between healthy human individuals. Sequencing was at deep level. TCRdb's copy holds only in-frame clones and misses some; the assay was immunoSEQ multiplex PCR. The table includes around 2.1 million clones, almost 96% detected once. The CDR3 length is 15 residues. Between the trimmed V and J ends, which lost 1 base and 6 bases, there was a span of 14 bases. CDR1 is MGHRA and CDR2 is YSYEKL in the germline V gene. V and J are TRBV4-1 and TRBJ2-3; D may be TRBD2 (5 bases). Material for sequencing was naive CD4+ T cells sorted from blood. Subset specified: CD45RA+ positively selected. This sequence originates from a man between 18 and 29 years old in good health. CDR3 region: CASSQVGLSRDTQYF. In DNA form, the CDR3 reads TGCGCCAGCAGCCAAGTCGGACTGTCCCGGGATACGCAGTATTTT.